This T cell receptor (beta chain) stems from a study of blood T cells in healthy people across ages. A second roughly 6 to 12 cycle PCR used barcoded and J-beta primers. TCRdb itself ran the 5' RACE reads through MiXCR, one entry per CDR3 protein. This sample has around 990,000 distinct CDR3 sequences, with under 30% found just once. With V trimmed by 6 bases and J by 8 bases, 13 bases remained unmatched. Germline CDR1 and CDR2: MDHEN and SYDVKM. This CDR3 contains 15 residues. These same data were also listed under a study on T cells of mothers and their children. That publication notes: For unrelated pairs as for related ones, thymic selection shapes TCR recombination output similarly. Relative to unrelated pairs, biologically related mother-child dyads exhibited marginally greater, non-significant overlap.

The material sequenced was blood. The chain combines TRBV28 with TRBJ2-3, with TRBD2 matching 8 bases. The receptor was derived from a girl aged 2-15 years in good health. The CDR3 DNA reads as TGTGCCAGCAGCCTCCAGGGACTAGTAGGGAGTACGCAGTATTTT. Translated, it gives CASSLQGLVGSTQYF.